Detailed here is one T cell receptor beta chain. Antigen unknown. Patients had newly diagnosed, untreated stage II-IVA oral cavity squamous cell carcinoma. These data originate in a study of neoadjuvant anti-PD-1 for oral cavity cancer. About the research overall: Non-progressing patients received a fourth nivolumab dose near day 43, then surgery on days 50-56.

Trimming shortened V by 8 bases and J by 3 bases, and 8 bases separated the two germline ends. The CDR3 loop spans 11 amino acids. Germline V gene sequence: CDR1 DFQATT, CDR2 SNEGSKA (reference sequence). Sequencing was performed with immunoSEQ multiplex PCR; in TCRdb, only in-frame clones are kept and a portion is missing. The table records tens of thousands of clones, under 85% of them present only once. General study points: Post-nivolumab, blood T cell clonality was significantly elevated in non-responders.

This TCR came from a person aged 35 to 85 with oral cavity squamous cell carcinoma. This specimen was PBMCs, taken before nivolumab (anti-PD-1) treatment. The chain uses TRBV20-1 and TRBJ2-4; no firm D call. The CDR3 DNA is TGCAGTTGTGAGGTCAAAAACATTCAGTACTTC. Its translation: CSCEVKNIQYF.